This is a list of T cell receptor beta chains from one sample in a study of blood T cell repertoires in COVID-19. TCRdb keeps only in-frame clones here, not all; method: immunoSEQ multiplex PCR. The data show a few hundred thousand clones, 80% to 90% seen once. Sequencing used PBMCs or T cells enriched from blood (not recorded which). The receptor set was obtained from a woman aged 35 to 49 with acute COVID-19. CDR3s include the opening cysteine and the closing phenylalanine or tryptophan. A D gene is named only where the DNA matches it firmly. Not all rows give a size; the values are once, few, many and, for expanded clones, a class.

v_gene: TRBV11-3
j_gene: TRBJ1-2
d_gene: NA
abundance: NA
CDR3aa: CASSLSGNYGYTF
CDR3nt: TGTGCCAGCAGCTTGTCGGGAAACTATGGCTACACCTTC

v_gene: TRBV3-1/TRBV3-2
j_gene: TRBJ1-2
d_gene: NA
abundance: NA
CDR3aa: CASSQDLGSGGIYTF
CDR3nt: TGTGCCAGCAGCCAAGATCTTGGGTCCGGCGGGATCTACACCTTC

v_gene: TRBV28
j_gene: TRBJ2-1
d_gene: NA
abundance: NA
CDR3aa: CASRPRGLDEQFF
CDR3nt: TGTGCCAGCAGACCCAGGGGTCTCGATGAGCAGTTCTTC

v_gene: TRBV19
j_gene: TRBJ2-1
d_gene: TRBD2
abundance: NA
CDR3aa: CASSALLAGAYNEQFF
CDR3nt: TGTGCCAGTAGTGCTTTACTAGCGGGAGCTTACAATGAGCAGTTCTTC

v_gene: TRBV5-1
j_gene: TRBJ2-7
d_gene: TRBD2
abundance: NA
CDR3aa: CASSLGLAGAFEQYF
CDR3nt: TGCGCCAGCAGCTTGGGCCTAGCGGGAGCATTCGAGCAGTACTTC

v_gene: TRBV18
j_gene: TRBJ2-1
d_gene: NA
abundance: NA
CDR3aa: CASSPPGQRNEQFF
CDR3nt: TGTGCCAGCTCACCACCGGGACAACGCAATGAGCAGTTCTTC

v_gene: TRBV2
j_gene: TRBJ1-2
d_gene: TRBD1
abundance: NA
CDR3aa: CASSQTGSWGYTF
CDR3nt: TGTGCCAGCAGTCAGACAGGGTCCTGGGGCTACACCTTC

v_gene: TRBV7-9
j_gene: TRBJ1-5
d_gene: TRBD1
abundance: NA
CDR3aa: CASSLGGQGLYQPQHF
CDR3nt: TGTGCCAGCAGCTTAGGGGGACAGGGGCTGTATCAGCCCCAGCATTTT

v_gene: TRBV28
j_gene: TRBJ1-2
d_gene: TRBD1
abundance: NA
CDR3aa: CASSTRDRLNYGYTF
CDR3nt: TGTGCCAGCAGTACCCGGGACAGACTTAACTATGGCTACACCTTC

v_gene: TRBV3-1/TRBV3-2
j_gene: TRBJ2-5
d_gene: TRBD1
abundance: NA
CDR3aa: CASSQGRDRRQETQYF
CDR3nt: TGTGCCAGCAGCCAAGGAAGGGACAGGAGACAAGAGACCCAGTACTTC

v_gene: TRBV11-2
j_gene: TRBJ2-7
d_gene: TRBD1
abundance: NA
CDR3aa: CASSPFRDRVYEQYF
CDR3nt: TGTGCCAGCAGCCCCTTCCGGGACAGGGTATACGAGCAGTACTTC

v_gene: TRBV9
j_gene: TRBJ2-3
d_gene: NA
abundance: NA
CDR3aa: CASTTLASTDTQYF
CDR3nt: TGTGCCAGCACGACCCTAGCTAGCACAGATACGCAGTATTTT

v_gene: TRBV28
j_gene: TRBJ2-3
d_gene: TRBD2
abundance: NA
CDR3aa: CASSLWTSGRNTDTQYF
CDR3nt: TGTGCCAGCAGTTTATGGACTAGCGGGAGGAACACAGATACGCAGTATTTT

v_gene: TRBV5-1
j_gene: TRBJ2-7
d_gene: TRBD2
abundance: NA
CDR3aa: CASSPSGSSYEQYF
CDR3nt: TGCGCCAGCAGTCCTAGCGGGAGCTCCTACGAGCAGTACTTC

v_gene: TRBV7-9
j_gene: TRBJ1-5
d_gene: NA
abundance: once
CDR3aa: CASSLGVQGNQPQHF
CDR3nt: TGTGCCAGCAGCTTAGGTGTGCAGGGCAATCAGCCCCAGCATTTT

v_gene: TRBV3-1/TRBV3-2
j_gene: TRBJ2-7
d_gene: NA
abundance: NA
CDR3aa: CASSPRERSGYEQYF
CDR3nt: TGTGCCAGCAGCCCCCGAGAGAGGTCGGGATACGAGCAGTACTTC

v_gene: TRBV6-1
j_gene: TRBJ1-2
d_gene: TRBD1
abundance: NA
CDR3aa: CASQTGSMAGYTF
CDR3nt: TGTGCCAGCCAGACAGGGTCGATGGCTGGCTACACCTTC

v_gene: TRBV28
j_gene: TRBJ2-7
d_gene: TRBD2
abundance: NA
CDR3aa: CASRPTGTSGSYEQYF
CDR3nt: TGTGCCAGCAGGCCAACCGGGACTAGCGGCTCCTACGAGCAGTACTTC

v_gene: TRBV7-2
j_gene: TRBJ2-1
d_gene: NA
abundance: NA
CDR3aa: CASSLGRGPGRSHEQFF
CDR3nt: TGTGCCAGCAGCTTAGGGAGGGGCCCAGGGAGGTCTCATGAGCAGTTCTTC

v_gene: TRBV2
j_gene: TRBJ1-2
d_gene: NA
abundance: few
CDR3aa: CASSEEKDYGYTF
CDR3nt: TGTGCCAGCAGTGAGGAGAAAGATTATGGCTACACCTTC

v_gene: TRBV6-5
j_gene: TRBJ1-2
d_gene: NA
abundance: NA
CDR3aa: CASSPTGPSHGYTF
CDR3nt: TGTGCCAGCAGTCCAACAGGGCCCTCTCATGGCTACACCTTC

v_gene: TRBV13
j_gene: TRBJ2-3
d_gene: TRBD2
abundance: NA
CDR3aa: CASSFRASGRGTDTQYF
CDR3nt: TGTGCCAGCAGCTTTAGGGCTAGCGGGAGAGGGACAGATACGCAGTATTTT

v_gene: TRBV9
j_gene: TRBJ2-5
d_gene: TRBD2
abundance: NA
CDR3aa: CASSRGTSRETQYF
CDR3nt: TGTGCCAGCAGCCGTGGGACTAGCAGAGAGACCCAGTACTTC

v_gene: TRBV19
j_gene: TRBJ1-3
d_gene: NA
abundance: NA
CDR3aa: CASSPGGRRPTIYF
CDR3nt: TGTGCCAGTTCACCCGGCGGGCGCCGGCCCACCATATATTTT

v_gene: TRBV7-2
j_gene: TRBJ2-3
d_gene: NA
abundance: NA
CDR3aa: CASSLGQSTDTQYF
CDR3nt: TGTGCCAGCAGCCTTGGACAAAGCACAGATACGCAGTATTTT

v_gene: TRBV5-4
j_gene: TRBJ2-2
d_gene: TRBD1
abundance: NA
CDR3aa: CASSPGTGGFGELFF
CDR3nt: TGTGCCAGCAGCCCCGGGACAGGGGGTTTCGGGGAGCTGTTTTTT

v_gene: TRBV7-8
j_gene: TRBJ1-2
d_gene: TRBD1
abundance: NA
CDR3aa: CASSLAGQGAGGYTF
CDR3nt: TGTGCCAGCAGCTTAGCCGGACAGGGGGCTGGAGGCTACACCTTC

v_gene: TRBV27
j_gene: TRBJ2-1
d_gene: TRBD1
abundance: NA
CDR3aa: CASSFDRGSPYNEQFF
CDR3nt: TGTGCCAGCAGTTTCGACAGGGGCTCCCCCTACAATGAGCAGTTCTTC

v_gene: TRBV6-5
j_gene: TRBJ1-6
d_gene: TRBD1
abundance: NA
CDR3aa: CASSSLTGGNSPLHF
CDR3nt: TGTGCCAGCAGCTCCTTGACAGGGGGTAATTCACCCCTCCACTTT

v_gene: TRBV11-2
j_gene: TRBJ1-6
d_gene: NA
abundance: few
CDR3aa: CASSLAGESSYNSPLHF
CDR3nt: TGTGCCAGCAGCTTAGCGGGGGAAAGCTCCTATAATTCACCCCTCCACTTT

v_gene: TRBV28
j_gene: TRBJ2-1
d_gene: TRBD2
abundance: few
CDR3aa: CASSSSRGTSGRAKQFF
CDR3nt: TGTGCCAGCAGTTCTTCTCGAGGGACTAGCGGGAGGGCCAAGCAGTTCTTC

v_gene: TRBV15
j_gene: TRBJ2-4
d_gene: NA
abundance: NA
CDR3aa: CATSRDTTAGSIQYF
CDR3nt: TGTGCCACCAGCAGAGATACCACGGCCGGGAGCATTCAGTACTTC

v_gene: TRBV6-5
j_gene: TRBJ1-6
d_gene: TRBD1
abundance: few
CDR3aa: CASRTGQTNSPLHF
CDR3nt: TGTGCCAGCAGGACGGGACAGACTAATTCACCCCTCCACTTT

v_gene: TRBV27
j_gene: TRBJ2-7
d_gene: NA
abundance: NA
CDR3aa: CASLGHHYEQYF
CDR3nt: TGTGCCAGTTTGGGACATCACTACGAGCAGTACTTC

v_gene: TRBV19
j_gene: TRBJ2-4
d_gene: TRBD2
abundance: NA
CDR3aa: CASSIRPQREAILAKNIQYF
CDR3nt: TGTGCCAGTAGTATACGGCCCCAGCGGGAGGCTATACTAGCCAAAAACATTCAGTACTTC

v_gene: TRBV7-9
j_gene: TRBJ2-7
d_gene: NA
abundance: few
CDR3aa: CASTTTPSYEQYF
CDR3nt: TGTGCCAGCACTACAACACCCTCCTACGAGCAGTACTTC

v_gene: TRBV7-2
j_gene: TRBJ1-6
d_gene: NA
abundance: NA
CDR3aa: CASSGQTNSPLHF
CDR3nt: TGTGCCAGCAGCGGGCAGACTAATTCACCCCTCCACTTT

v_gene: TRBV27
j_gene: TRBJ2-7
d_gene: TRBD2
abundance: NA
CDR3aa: CASRVLAGAFYEQYF
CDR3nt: TGTGCCAGCAGGGTCTTAGCGGGAGCCTTCTACGAGCAGTACTTC

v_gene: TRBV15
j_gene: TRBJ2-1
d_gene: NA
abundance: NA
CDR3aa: CATSRDRFLTGSYNEQFF
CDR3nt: TGTGCCACCAGCAGAGACAGGTTCCTGACGGGGTCCTACAATGAGCAGTTCTTC

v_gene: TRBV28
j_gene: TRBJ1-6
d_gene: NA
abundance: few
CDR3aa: CASSSGTRYNSPLHF
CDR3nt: TGTGCCAGCAGTTCCGGGACAAGGTATAATTCACCCCTCCACTTT

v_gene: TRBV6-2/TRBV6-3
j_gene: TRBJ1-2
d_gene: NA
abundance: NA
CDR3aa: CASSYAGPKGDGYTF
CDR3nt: TGTGCCAGCAGTTACGCGGGTCCTAAGGGGGATGGCTACACCTTC

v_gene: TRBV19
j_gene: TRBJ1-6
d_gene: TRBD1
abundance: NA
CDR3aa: CASSTRTGGNSPLHF
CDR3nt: TGTGCCAGTAGTACTAGGACAGGGGGTAATTCACCCCTCCACTTT

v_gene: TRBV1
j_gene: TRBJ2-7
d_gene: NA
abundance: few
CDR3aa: CTSDSRHEQYF
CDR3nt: TGCACCAGCGACAGTCGACACGAGCAGTACTTC

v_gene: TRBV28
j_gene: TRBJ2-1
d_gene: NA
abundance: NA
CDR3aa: CASSLGVLASSYNEQFF
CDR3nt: TGTGCCAGCAGTTTGGGGGTCCTAGCGAGCTCCTACAATGAGCAGTTCTTC

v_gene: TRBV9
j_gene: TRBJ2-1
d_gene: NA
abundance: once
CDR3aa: CASSLGLPHENEQFF
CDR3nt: TGTGCCAGCAGCCTTGGACTACCTCATGAGAATGAGCAGTTCTTC

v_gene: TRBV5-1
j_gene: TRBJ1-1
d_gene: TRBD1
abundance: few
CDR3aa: CASAPGQKISTEAFF
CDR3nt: TGCGCCAGCGCACCGGGACAGAAGATTTCCACTGAAGCTTTCTTT

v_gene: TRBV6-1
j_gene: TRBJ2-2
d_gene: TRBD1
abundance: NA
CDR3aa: CASSDSGQTNTGELFF
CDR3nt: TGTGCCAGCAGTGATTCGGGACAGACGAACACCGGGGAGCTGTTTTTT

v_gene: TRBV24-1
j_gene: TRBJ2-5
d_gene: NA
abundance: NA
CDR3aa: CATGQAAGYQETQYF
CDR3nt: TGTGCCACCGGACAGGCCGCGGGATACCAAGAGACCCAGTACTTC

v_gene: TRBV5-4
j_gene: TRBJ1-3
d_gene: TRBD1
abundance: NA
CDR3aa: CASSSGTATGNTIYF
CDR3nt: TGTGCCAGCAGCTCCGGGACAGCAACTGGAAACACCATATATTTT

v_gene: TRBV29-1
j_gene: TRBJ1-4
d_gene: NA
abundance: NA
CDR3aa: CSVPSPGGTNEKLFF
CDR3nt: TGCAGCGTCCCTTCACCCGGGGGAACTAATGAAAAACTGTTTTTT

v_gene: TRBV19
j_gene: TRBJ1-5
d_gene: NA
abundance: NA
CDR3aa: CASSFETGSNQPQHF
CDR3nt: TGTGCCAGTAGTTTCGAAACAGGGAGCAATCAGCCCCAGCATTTT

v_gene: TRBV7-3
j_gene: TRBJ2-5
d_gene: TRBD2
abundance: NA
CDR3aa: CASGRSGLAEETQYF
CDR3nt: TGTGCCAGCGGCCGAAGCGGACTAGCGGAAGAGACCCAGTACTTC

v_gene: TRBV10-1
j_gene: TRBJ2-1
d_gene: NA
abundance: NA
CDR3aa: CASSAYGPNEQFF
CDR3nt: TGCGCCAGCAGTGCGTACGGTCCCAATGAGCAGTTCTTC

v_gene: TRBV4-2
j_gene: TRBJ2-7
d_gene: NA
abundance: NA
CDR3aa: CASSQGPGKSDEQYF
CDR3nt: TGTGCCAGCAGCCAAGGGCCAGGGAAGTCCGACGAGCAGTACTTC

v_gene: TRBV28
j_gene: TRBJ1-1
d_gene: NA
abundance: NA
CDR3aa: CASSLQISERVTFF
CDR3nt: TGTGCCAGCAGTTTACAAATCTCCGAACGGGTAACTTTCTTT